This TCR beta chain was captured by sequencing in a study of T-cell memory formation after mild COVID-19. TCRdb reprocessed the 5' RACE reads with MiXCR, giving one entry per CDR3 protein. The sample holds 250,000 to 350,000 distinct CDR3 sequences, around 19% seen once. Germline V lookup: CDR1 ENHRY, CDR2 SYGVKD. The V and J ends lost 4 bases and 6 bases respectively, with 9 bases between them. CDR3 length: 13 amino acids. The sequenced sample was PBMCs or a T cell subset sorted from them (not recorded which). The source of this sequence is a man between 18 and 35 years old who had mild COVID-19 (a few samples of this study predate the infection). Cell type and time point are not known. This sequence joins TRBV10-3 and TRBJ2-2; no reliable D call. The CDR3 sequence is CAISAPSAGELFF. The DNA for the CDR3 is TGTGCCATCAGTGCTCCGTCGGCCGGGGAGCTGTTTTTT.